This T cell receptor beta chain was identified in a study of PD-1 blockade in classical Hodgkin lymphoma. Findings and caveats of the study: TCR diversity rose significantly by C4D1 in CD4+ but not CD8+ cells. Compared with healthy donors, newly diagnosed patients reportedly showed lower baseline TCR diversity. The causes of the repertoire differences, possibly disease activity or prior therapy, remain undefined. Complete responders started with a diversity level that resembled newly diagnosed patients at baseline.

The V gene's germline CDR1 is SGHRS and CDR2 YFSETQ. The V and J ends lost 4 bases and 8 bases respectively, with 22 bases between them. There are 16 residues in the CDR3. In every patient, relapse followed autologous stem cell transplantation, while exposure to brentuximab vedotin differed. Remarks on this clone: Its antigen remains unidentified.

The data were produced by immunoSEQ multiplex PCR, yet TCRdb's version contains in-frame clones alone and is incomplete. The data hold roughly 100,000 clones, with around nine tenths observed a single time. This material consisted of peripheral blood mononuclear cells (PBMCs), taken before the second cycle of nivolumab. The chain employs TRBV5-1 and TRBJ1-3; possible D gene TRBD1, 6 bases. This receptor was taken from a human donor with classical Hodgkin lymphoma. The CDR3 region has the DNA TGCGCCAGCAGCCCGACAAGCTCAGGGGCCAAGGACACCATATATTTT. It codes for CASSPTSSGAKDTIYF. Variable domain in full (rest from reference TRBV5-1 and TRBJ1-3): KAGVTQTPRYLIKTRGQQVTLSCSPISGHRSVSWYQQTPGQGLQFLFEYFSETQRNKGNFPGRFSGRQFSNSRSEMNVSTLELGDSALYLCASSPTSSGAKDTIYFGEGSWLTVV.